The 31 T cell receptor beta chains reported below all come from one sample, sequenced in a study of cytomegalovirus exposure and HLA in healthy donors. It was with 60 Vbeta and 13 Jbeta primers that the PCR ran. Sequencing was performed with immunoSEQ multiplex PCR; in TCRdb, only in-frame clones are kept and a portion is missing. The table has more than 150,000 clones, about 77% seen once. The specimen sequenced was PBMCs. The receptor source for this set is a woman aged 25 to 45 in good health and CMV-seropositive.

A few counts support this clone. This rearrangement joins TRBV15 to TRBJ2-7, with 7 bases identical to TRBD1. V was pared by 1 base and J by 2 bases, with 14 bases of the junction left unmatched. The CDR3 consists of 18 residues. Per germline, CDR1 LNHNV and CDR2 YYDKDF (reference sequence). The CDR3 is CATSRARRSGTATYEQYF. The CDR3 nucleotides read TGTGCCACCAGCAGAGCTCGTCGTTCCGGGACAGCAACCTACGAGCAGTACTTC.

This chain uses TRBV19 with TRBJ1-2; 10 nucleotides align to TRBD1. CDR1 and CDR2 (germline): LNHDA, SQIVND (reference sequence). The junction had 2 bases not matched to a gene; V was cut back by 4 bases and J by 3 bases. The CDR3 runs to 14 residues. In DNA form, the CDR3 reads TGTGCCAGTAGTAGGACAGGGGGATACTATGGCTACACCTTC. Encoded protein: CASSRTGGYYGYTF.

As regards this clone: The junction departs from germline at one end; a sequencing error may be responsible. The chain carries TRBV5-4 and TRBJ2-6; 7 positions match TRBD2. This CDR3 region has 16 residues. Germline CDR1 and CDR2: SGHNT and YYREEE (reference sequence). DNA of the CDR3: TGTGCCAGCAGCCCGGGGGGAATACCTGGGGCCAACGGCCTGACTTTC. Its protein is CASSPGGIPGANGLTF.

The chain joins TRBV4-3 to TRBJ1-2; no clear D. The CDR3 has 16 residues. Trimming pared 3 bases from V and 7 bases from J, leaving 21 bases between. The germline CDR1 and CDR2 sequences are LGHNA and YSLEER. The CDR3: CASSQIGAVFYGGYTF. CDR3 DNA sequence: TGCGCCAGCAGCCAGATAGGAGCAGTTTTTTATGGTGGCTACACCTTC.

The gene calls are TRBV29-1 and TRBJ1-2; 7 bases match TRBD1. This CDR3 region has 13 residues. The V gene's germline CDR1 is SQVTM and CDR2 ANQGSEA. With 3 bases clipped from V and 8 bases from J, the junction kept 9 bases outside the gene matches. The CDR3 sequence: CSVDPTGIRGYTF. CDR3 bases: TGCAGCGTTGACCCGACAGGGATTCGCGGCTACACCTTC.

This chain joins TRBV18 and TRBJ2-6, with 10 bases that match TRBD2. The length of the CDR3 is 19 residues. The germline CDR1 and CDR2 sequences are KGHSH and LQKENI. Unmatched junction bases numbered 8, after V lost 3 bases and J lost 0 bases. CDR3 in amino acids: CASSPRLAGGVSGANVLTF. The CDR3 region has the DNA TGTGCCAGCTCACCCCGACTAGCGGGCGGGGTCTCTGGGGCCAACGTCCTGACTTTC.

This sequence joins TRBV18 and TRBJ1-5; TRBD1 matches at 10 bases. Germline loops: CDR1 KGHSH, CDR2 LQKENI. This CDR3 comprises 18 residues. V dropped 3 bases and J dropped 4; count of bases not matched to a gene: 12. In nucleotides, the CDR3 is TGTGCCAGCTCACCGGGGGGACAGGGGACGATAGGGAATCAGCCCCAGCATTTT. It encodes CASSPGGQGTIGNQPQHF.

This chain links TRBV9 with TRBJ1-6; D is ambiguous. The CDR3 sequence is 15 residues long. The V end lost 0 bases, the J end lost 5 bases, and 9 bases lay between the germline ends. The germline CDR1 and CDR2 sequences are SGDLS and YYNGEE. This CDR3 is CASSVVGEDNSPLHF. DNA for the CDR3: TGTGCCAGCAGCGTAGTCGGGGAGGATAATTCACCCCTCCACTTT. The full variable domain, rest sourced from reference TRBV9 and TRBJ1-6, is DSGVTQTPKHLITATGQRVTLRCSPRSGDLSVYWYQQSLDQGLQFLIQYYNGEERAKGNILERFSAQQFPDLHSELNLSSLELGDSALYFCASSVVGEDNSPLHFGNGTRLTVT.

This chain links TRBV27 with TRBJ2-7; a possible D gene is TRBD2 (6 bases). Germline CDR1 and CDR2: MNHEY and SMNVEV (reference sequence). Trimming removed 3 bases at V and 4 bases at J, with 16 bases between. The CDR3 totals 15 residues. The DNA of the CDR3 is TGTGCCAGCAGTTTTACTGTCGGGGGAAGATACGAGCAGTACTTC. This sequence encodes CASSFTVGGRYEQYF.

The rearrangement joins TRBV4-3 to TRBJ2-5; 7 bases are shared with TRBD1. Germline trimming cut 1 base from V and 13 bases from J; bases unmatched to any gene: 12. This CDR3 region has 14 residues. Germline V gene lookup returns CDR1 LGHNA and CDR2 YSLEER. As DNA, the CDR3 is TGCGCCAGCAGCCAAGCCCGGGACAGACCTCGGCGGTACTTC. This translates into CASSQARDRPRRYF.

The CDR3 nucleotides are TGCGCCAGCAGCCCTGGGACAGGGAATCAGCCCCAGCATTTT. Amino acid sequence: CASSPGTGNQPQHF. This chain connects TRBV4-1 to TRBJ1-5; 9 bases match TRBD1. The CDR3 length is 14 residues. J lost 4 bases, V lost 4 bases, and 2 bases had no gene match. From germline, CDR1 is MGHRA and CDR2 YSYEKL.

This clone was counted only a few times. This rearrangement joins TRBV30 to TRBJ1-2; 8 bases are a match to TRBD1. V lost 0 bases to trimming and J lost 2 bases; unmatched junction nucleotides: 2. This CDR3 contains 14 residues. Germline lookup yields CDR1 GTSNPN and CDR2 SVGIG (reference sequence). CDR3 coding DNA: TGTGCCTGGAGTGTAGCAGGGGGCAACTATGGCTACACCTTC. Protein sequence: CAWSVAGGNYGYTF.

A remark on this clone: One end of the junction does not line up with germline, which may come from a read error. V and J are TRBV9 and TRBJ2-4, with 7 bases fitting TRBD1. In germline, CDR1 is SGDLS, CDR2 YYNGEE. The CDR3 is 14 amino acids. CDR3 coding DNA: TGTGCCAGCAGCGTAGGGGACAGAAAAAACAGTCAGTACTTC. This encodes CASSVGDRKNSQYF.

On this clone: This same CDR3 is encoded by further DNA sequences in the sample. Written as DNA, the CDR3 is TGTGCCAGCCGGGGGGGCGGCACAGATACGCAGTATTTT. Its translation: CASRGGGTDTQYF. V gene TRBV2 combines with J gene TRBJ2-3; 8 nucleotides match TRBD2. Unmatched junction bases numbered 2, after V lost 8 bases and J lost 1 base. The CDR3 consists of 13 residues. In germline, CDR1 is SNHLY, CDR2 FYNNEI.

The rearrangement uses TRBV30 and TRBJ2-3; TRBD2 is a possible D gene (7 bases). The CDR3 runs to 14 residues. Germline values: CDR1 GTSNPN, CDR2 SVGIG (reference sequence). Trimming removed 5 bases from V and 4 bases from J, with 16 bases in between. CDR3 nucleotides: TGTGCCTGGGCTCGGGGGGCCCGGTCAGATACGCAGTATTTT. Amino acids: CAWARGARSDTQYF. The full variable domain, its missing parts supplied by reference TRBV30 and TRBJ2-3, is SQTIHQWPATLVQPVGSPLSLECTVEGTSNPNLYWYRQAAGRGLQLLFYSVGIGQISSEVPQNLSASRPQDRQFILSSKKLLLSDSGFYLCAWARGARSDTQYFGPGTRLTVL.

The chain employs TRBV6-1 and TRBJ2-7; D unclear. V was clipped by 6 bases and J by 3 bases, with 12 bases between them. The CDR3 extends over 13 amino acids. CDR1 and CDR2 from the germline V gene are MNHNS and SASEGT. The CDR3 nucleotides are TGTGCCAGCAGCGGCAGGTTATTCTACGAGCAGTACTTC. It specifies CASSGRLFYEQYF.

This rearrangement joins TRBV7-2 to TRBJ2-2, with TRBD1 matching 8 bases. The V segment lost 9 bases and the J segment 5 bases; nucleotides outside the gene matches: 8. The length of the CDR3 is 14 residues. From germline, CDR1 is SGHTA and CDR2 FQGNSA. DNA of the CDR3: TGTGCCAGACCAGGGGGCGCGGGTACCGGGGAGCTGTTTTTT. Its translation: CARPGGAGTGELFF.

V gene TRBV7-9 combines with J gene TRBJ1-4; D perhaps matches TRBD1 (6 bases). Between the trimmed V and J ends, which lost 3 bases and 3 bases, there was a span of 11 bases. This CDR3 region has 15 residues. Germline V gives CDR1 SEHNR, CDR2 FQNEAQ (reference sequence). CDR3 sequence (DNA): TGTGCCAGCAGCTTTTTACAGGGCCCTAATGAAAAACTGTTTTTT. Protein sequence: CASSFLQGPNEKLFF.

V gene TRBV18 combines with J gene TRBJ1-1; weak D call: TRBD1 (5 bases). With 5 bases removed from V and 1 base from J, the gap between germline ends came to 11 bases. Germline lookup yields CDR1 KGHSH and CDR2 LQKENI. The CDR3 consists of 14 residues. The CDR3 spells CASSAQGENTEAFF. CDR3 nucleotides: TGTGCCAGCTCAGCCCAGGGCGAGAACACTGAAGCTTTCTTT. The whole variable domain, filled in from reference TRBV18 and TRBJ1-1, reads NAGVMQNPRHLVRRRGQEARLRCSPMKGHSHVYWYRQLPEEGLKFMVYLQKENIIDESGMPKERFSAEFPKEGPSILRIQQVVRGDSAAYFCASSAQGENTEAFFGQGTRLTVV.

The chain combines TRBV6-1 with TRBJ1-1; 8 nucleotides agree with TRBD1. This CDR3 comprises 12 residues. The junction had 4 bases not matched to a gene; V was cut back by 5 bases and J by 8 bases. Germline V gene sequence: CDR1 MNHNS, CDR2 SASEGT. CDR3 sequence (DNA): TGTGCCAGCAGTCTACAGGGGGTAGAAGCTTTCTTT. Amino acid sequence: CASSLQGVEAFF.

For this clone: Additional DNA sequences in this sample encode the identical CDR3. The CDR3 DNA reads TGTGCCTGGAGTGGTCAGGAGACCCAGTACTTC. Amino acids: CAWSGQETQYF. This chain links TRBV30 with TRBJ2-5, with D unclear. Germline assignment: CDR1 GTSNPN and CDR2 SVGIG (reference sequence). This CDR3 is 11 amino acids long. Trimming left V 1 base short and J 5 bases short, with 5 bases between.

A few counts support this clone. This rearrangement joins TRBV27 to TRBJ2-7, with a possible D match to TRBD1 (6 bases). CDR3 length equals 16 residues. Germline lookup yields CDR1 MNHEY and CDR2 SMNVEV (reference sequence). The V end was cut by 3 bases, the J end by 3 bases, with 18 bases between. This CDR3 is CASSLGFGTTNYEQYF. CDR3 coding DNA: TGTGCCAGCAGTTTGGGGTTCGGGACAACAAACTACGAGCAGTACTTC.

This chain uses TRBV5-6 with TRBJ2-7; 11 nucleotides align to TRBD1. V was pared by 2 bases and J by 2 bases, with 3 bases of the junction left unmatched. This CDR3 is built from 15 residues. Looked up from germline, CDR1 is SGHDT and CDR2 is YYEEEE. DNA for the CDR3: TGTGCCAGCAGCTTTCCGGGACAGGGGGCCTACGAGCAGTACTTC. It specifies CASSFPGQGAYEQYF. The entire variable domain, with the rest obtained from reference TRBV5-6 and TRBJ2-7, is as follows: DAGVTQSPTHLIKTRGQQVTLRCSPKSGHDTVSWYQQALGQGPQFIFQYYEEEERQRGNFPDRFSGHQFPNYSSELNVNALLLGDSALYLCASSFPGQGAYEQYFGPGTRLTVT.

The J gene is TRBJ2-1, the V gene TRBV7-6; 8 bases are shared with TRBD2. Unmatched junction bases numbered 6, after V lost 5 bases and J lost 3 bases. This CDR3 spans 15 amino acids. The V gene's germline CDR1 is SGHVS and CDR2 FNYEAQ. This CDR3 reads CASSRGAGGYNEQFF. CDR3 coding DNA: TGTGCCAGCAGCCGCGGCGCGGGGGGCTACAATGAGCAGTTCTTC.

The chain couples TRBV10-2 to TRBJ2-3; no clear D gene. The CDR3 consists of 13 residues. In germline, CDR1 is WSHSY, CDR2 SAAADI. V was trimmed by 1 base and J by 8 bases, leaving 10 bases between them. The CDR3 nucleotides read TGCGCCAGCAGTGAGTTCGTGCTCGGTACGCAGTATTTT. As protein: CASSEFVLGTQYF.

The V gene is TRBV11-2, the J gene TRBJ1-2, with a tentative D call TRBD1 (6 bases). V was cut by 3 bases and J by 3 bases, with 14 bases left in between. The CDR3 is 15 amino acids. Germline CDR1 is SGHAT and CDR2 is FQNNGV. CDR3 in DNA: TGTGCCAGCAGCTTGGTTGCCAGGGGAGACTATGGCTACACCTTC. This encodes CASSLVARGDYGYTF.

The chain employs TRBV6-1 and TRBJ1-3, with D perhaps matching TRBD1 (6 bases). The length of the CDR3 is 15 residues. Per the germline V gene, CDR1 is MNHNS and CDR2 is SASEGT. V gave up 5 bases and J gave up 0 bases, with 11 bases separating them. The CDR3 loop is CASSPDSNSGNTIYF. CDR3 in DNA: TGTGCCAGCAGTCCGGACAGCAACTCTGGAAACACCATATATTTT.

This chain uses TRBV9 with TRBJ2-7, with 9 bases that match TRBD1. This CDR3 contains 14 residues. Germline CDR1 SGDLS, CDR2 YYNGEE. V was pared by 2 bases and J by 4 bases, with 4 bases of the junction left unmatched. CDR3 sequence: CASSVSGTGYEQYF. CDR3 nucleotides: TGTGCCAGCAGCGTCTCCGGGACAGGGTACGAGCAGTACTTC.

V gene TRBV9 combines with J gene TRBJ1-1; D unclear. CDR3 length: 13 amino acids. V lost 4 bases to trimming and J lost 3 bases, with 10 bases between them. Germline CDR1 is SGDLS and CDR2 is YYNGEE. CDR3 sequence: CASSPHRDTEAFF. As DNA, the CDR3 is TGTGCCAGCAGCCCACACAGAGACACTGAAGCTTTCTTT. Drawing the rest from reference TRBV9 and TRBJ1-1, the complete variable domain is DSGVTQTPKHLITATGQRVTLRCSPRSGDLSVYWYQQSLDQGLQFLIQYYNGEERAKGNILERFSAQQFPDLHSELNLSSLELGDSALYFCASSPHRDTEAFFGQGTRLTVV.

The gene calls are TRBV28 and TRBJ1-5; 8 positions agree with TRBD1. The CDR3 is made up of 13 amino acids. With 4 bases clipped from V and 6 bases from J, the junction kept 2 bases outside the gene matches. Germline assignment: CDR1 MDHEN and CDR2 SYDVKM. The CDR3 loop is CASSSTGAQPQHF. The CDR3 coding sequence is TGTGCCAGCAGTTCGACAGGGGCTCAGCCCCAGCATTTT.

V gene TRBV7-3 combines with J gene TRBJ2-3; 12 bases fit TRBD2. This CDR3 region has 19 residues. The germline gives CDR1 SGHTA, CDR2 FQGTGA. V lost 5 bases, J lost 5 bases, and 17 bases stayed unmatched. The CDR3 spells CASSQLAGGPKVKQDTQYF. As DNA, the CDR3 is TGTGCCAGCAGCCAGCTAGCGGGGGGGCCGAAGGTTAAACAAGATACGCAGTATTTT.